These 9 T cell receptor beta chains were sequenced from one sample in a study of cytomegalovirus exposure and HLA in healthy donors. Vbeta (60) and Jbeta (13) primers were used in the PCR. The method was immunoSEQ multiplex PCR; TCRdb's version includes in-frame clones alone and lacks a portion of them. The specimen's table records roughly 27,000 clones. Source material: PBMCs. The receptors come from a man aged 25-40 years in good health and CMV-seronegative.

The chain combines TRBV6-5 with TRBJ1-5; tentative D call: TRBD1 (5 bases). CDR1 is MNHEY, CDR2 SVGAGI, per germline. V dropped 6 bases and J dropped 7 bases, with 13 bases sitting between them. CDR3 length: 13 residues. The CDR3 coding sequence is TGTGCCAGCAGCCCAGGGATAGGCCAGCCCCAGCATTTT. It yields the protein CASSPGIGQPQHF.

The V and J genes are TRBV2 and TRBJ1-2; D ambiguous. The CDR3 totals 13 residues. Germline V CDR1 and CDR2: SNHLY, FYNNEI. Trimming left V 7 bases short and J 7 bases short, with 16 bases between. CDR3 sequence reads: CASIIGETGGYTF. The DNA of the CDR3 is TGTGCCAGCATAATCGGGGAGACCGGTGGCTACACCTTC.

This chain uses TRBV6-4 with TRBJ1-1; a weak D match, TRBD1 (5 bases). The CDR3 is 14 residues long. V was cut by 3 bases and J by 2 bases, with 10 bases left in between. CDR1 and CDR2 from the germline V gene are MRHNA and SNTAGT. DNA of the CDR3: TGTGCCAGCAGTGAATATGACAGCAACACTGAAGCTTTCTTT. It encodes CASSEYDSNTEAFF.

The rearrangement uses TRBV11-2 and TRBJ2-1; 8 bases align to TRBD2. Trimming at V came to 6 bases and at J to 7 bases, leaving 14 bases not matched to a gene. CDR3 length equals 16 residues. The germline V gene has CDR1 SGHAT and CDR2 FQNNGV. Here the CDR3 DNA reads TGTGCCAGCAGTTGGGGATCTAGCGGGCCGGGGAATGAGCAGTTCTTC. It codes for CASSWGSSGPGNEQFF.

V usage is TRBV5-5 and J usage is TRBJ2-5, with D hard to call. The V gene lost 1 base and the J gene lost 2 bases, with 9 bases spanning the gap. This CDR3 spans 14 amino acids. In germline, CDR1 is SGHKS, CDR2 YYEKEE (reference sequence). CDR3 DNA sequence: TGTGCCAGCAGCTTGTGGCAGTCGCAAGAGACCCAGTACTTC. Protein: CASSLWQSQETQYF.

The chain combines TRBV7-8 with TRBJ1-2, with D possibly being TRBD1 (6 bases). Trimming pared 5 bases from V and 8 bases from J, leaving 21 bases between. This CDR3 comprises 15 residues. From germline, CDR1 is SGHVS and CDR2 FQNEAQ. The CDR3 DNA is TGTGCCAGCAGCCAATACAACAGGGATAGTATGGGCTACACCTTC. Its translation is CASSQYNRDSMGYTF.

V gene TRBV6-5 combines with J gene TRBJ2-2; TRBD2 matches at 8 bases. There are 15 residues in the CDR3. From germline, CDR1 is MNHEY and CDR2 SVGAGI. Trimming took 4 bases from V and 2 from J; bases not matched to a gene: 3. CDR3 sequence (DNA): TGTGCCAGCAGTTCCTTAGCGGGAAACACCGGGGAGCTGTTTTTT. Translated, it gives CASSSLAGNTGELFF.

The gene calls are TRBV6-6 and TRBJ2-7; perhaps TRBD1 as D (5 bases). Trimming took off 4 bases at V and 0 bases at J, with 13 bases between the two ends. CDR3 length: 15 amino acids. CDR1 is MNHNY and CDR2 is SVGAGI in the germline V gene (reference sequence). The CDR3, as DNA: TGTGCCAGCAGTTCCCCGACAGACCCCTCCTACGAGCAGTACTTC. Its translation is CASSSPTDPSYEQYF.

This chain uses TRBV27 with TRBJ2-3, with D perhaps TRBD1 (6 bases). There are 17 residues in the CDR3. Trimming shortened V by 4 bases and J by 1 base, and 18 bases separated the two germline ends. CDR1 MNHEY and CDR2 SMNVEV come from the germline V gene (reference sequence). CDR3 DNA: TGTGCCAGCAGTTCCTTAAGAACAGGGCGGGGCACAGATACGCAGTATTTT. Residues: CASSSLRTGRGTDTQYF.